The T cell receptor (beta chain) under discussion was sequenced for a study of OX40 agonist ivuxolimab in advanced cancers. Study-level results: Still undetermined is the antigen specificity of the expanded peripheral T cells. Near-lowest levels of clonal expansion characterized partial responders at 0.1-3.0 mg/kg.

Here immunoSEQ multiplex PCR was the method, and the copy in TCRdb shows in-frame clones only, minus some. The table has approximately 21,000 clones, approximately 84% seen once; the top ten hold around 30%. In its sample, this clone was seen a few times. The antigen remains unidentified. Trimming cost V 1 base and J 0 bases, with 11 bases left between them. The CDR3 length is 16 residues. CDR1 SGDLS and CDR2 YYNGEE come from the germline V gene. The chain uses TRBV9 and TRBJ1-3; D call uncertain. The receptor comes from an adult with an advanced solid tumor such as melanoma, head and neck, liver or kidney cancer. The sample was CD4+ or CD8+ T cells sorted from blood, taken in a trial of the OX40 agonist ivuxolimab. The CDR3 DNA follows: TGTGCCAGCAGCGTAAGGCACAGTGGCTCTGGAAACACCATATATTTT. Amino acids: CASSVRHSGSGNTIYF.